Each of the 21 T cell receptor beta chains below was sequenced from the same sample in a study of blood T cell repertoires in COVID-19. Clones were read by immunoSEQ multiplex PCR, and TCRdb kept only the in-frame ones, dropping some. The profile shows approximately 290,000 clones, under 90% of them singletons. The sample consisted of peripheral blood. The receptors originated from a woman under 40 with COVID-19, enrolled during active disease.

A single count supports this clone. V usage is TRBV16 and J usage is TRBJ1-6, with D perhaps TRBD1 (6 bases). Trimming cost V 3 bases and J 7 bases, with 10 bases left between them. CDR1 and CDR2 (germline): KGHSY, FQNENV. The CDR3 has 14 residues. The CDR3 bases are TGTGCCAGCAGCCACAGGGGCAGGAATTCACCCCTCCACTTT. Translated: CASSHRGRNSPLHF. Filled out from reference TRBV16 and TRBJ1-6, the complete variable domain reads GEEVAQTPKHLVRGEGQKAKLYCAPIKGHSYVFWYQQVLKNEFKFLISFQNENVFDETGMPKERFSAKCLPNSPCSLEIQATKLEDSAVYFCASSHRGRNSPLHFGNGTRLTVT.

V gene TRBV6-5 combines with J gene TRBJ1-2, with D possibly TRBD1 on 5 matching bases. V was trimmed by 5 bases and J by 1 base, leaving 8 bases between them. Germline V lookup: CDR1 MNHEY, CDR2 SVGAGI. The CDR3 covers 13 residues. The CDR3 nucleotides are TGTGCCAGCAGTCTACAGGATAACTATGGCTACACCTTC. Protein product: CASSLQDNYGYTF.

This chain connects TRBV7-2 to TRBJ2-5; perhaps TRBD1 as D (5 bases). The CDR3 contains 15 residues. Germline V lookup: CDR1 SGHTA, CDR2 FQGNSA. Trimming cost V 1 base and J 5 bases, with 14 bases left between them. The CDR3 sequence: CASSLGRATTETQYF. The CDR3 nucleotides read TGTGCCAGCAGCTTAGGCAGGGCTACCACCGAGACCCAGTACTTC.

This clone was recorded only once. The chain carries TRBV6-5 and TRBJ2-1; the match to TRBD2 covers 8 bases. This CDR3 is built from 15 residues. The germline CDR1 and CDR2 sequences are MNHEY and SVGAGI. Unmatched junction bases numbered 4, after V lost 4 bases and J lost 2 bases. CDR3 nucleotide sequence: TGTGCCAGCAGTTTAAGCGGGGGCCCCTACAATGAGCAGTTCTTC. Protein sequence: CASSLSGGPYNEQFF.

The chain links TRBV6-6 to TRBJ1-1; D may be TRBD1 (5 bases). The CDR3 has 14 amino acids. V gave up 7 bases and J gave up 6 bases, with 18 bases separating them. The germline V gene encodes CDR1 MNHNY and CDR2 SVGAGI (reference sequence). In DNA form, the CDR3 reads TGTGCCAGCACCCAGGCAGGGTCTCTTGCTGAAGCTTTCTTT. Protein product: CASTQAGSLAEAFF.

The chain employs TRBV7-9 and TRBJ2-1; a weak D match, TRBD1 (6 bases). CDR3 length: 12 residues. Trimming took 6 bases from V and 5 from J, leaving 8 bases between them. Germline-derived CDR1 and CDR2 are SEHNR and FQNEAQ (reference sequence). The CDR3 DNA sequence: TGTGCCAGCAGAGGACAGAACAATGAGCAGTTCTTC. This encodes CASRGQNNEQFF. The whole variable domain, remainder taken from reference TRBV7-9 and TRBJ2-1, is DTGVSQNPRHKITKRGQNVTFRCDPISEHNRLYWYRQTLGQGPEFLTYFQNEAQLEKSRLLSDRFSAERPKGSFSTLEIQRTEQGDSAMYLCASRGQNNEQFFGPGTRLTVL.

V gene TRBV10-1 combines with J gene TRBJ1-1; no reliable D call. V lost 3 bases and J 5 bases, leaving 16 bases between the germline ends. The CDR3 runs 15 residues. Germline V CDR1 and CDR2: WNHNN, SYGVQD (reference sequence). CDR3 region: CASSEQGGPSTEAFF. The CDR3 nucleotides read TGCGCCAGCAGTGAACAAGGAGGGCCCAGTACTGAAGCTTTCTTT.

The rearrangement links TRBV10-3 to TRBJ2-5; maybe TRBD2 (6 bases). Looked up from germline, CDR1 is ENHRY and CDR2 is SYGVKD. Trimming cost V 3 bases and J 4 bases, with 12 bases left between them. The CDR3 totals 14 residues. The CDR3: CAISDPLGGETQYF. The CDR3 DNA follows: TGTGCCATCAGTGACCCCCTCGGGGGAGAGACCCAGTACTTC.

The chain combines TRBV12-3 or TRBV12-4 with TRBJ1-1; D gene unclear. Trimming cost V 5 bases and J 4 bases, with 11 bases left between them. CDR3 size: 13 residues. The CDR3 spells CASSPRPSTEAFF. Here the CDR3 DNA reads TGTGCCAGCAGTCCTAGACCGTCCACTGAAGCTTTCTTT.

The V and J genes are TRBV7-9 and TRBJ2-3; possible D gene TRBD2, 6 bases. This CDR3 contains 13 residues. Trimming cost V 6 bases and J 5 bases, with 12 bases left between them. Looked up from germline, CDR1 is SEHNR and CDR2 is FQNEAQ (reference sequence). This CDR3 is CASRPWGEDTQYF. The DNA of the CDR3 is TGTGCCAGCAGGCCCTGGGGGGAAGATACGCAGTATTTT.

The chain couples TRBV2 to TRBJ1-2, with D perhaps TRBD1 (5 bases). V shed 7 bases and J shed 2 bases, with 17 bases lying between them. CDR3 length: 15 residues. The germline CDR1 and CDR2 sequences are SNHLY and FYNNEI. CDR3 protein: CASIPTRGSNYGYTF. DNA for the CDR3: TGTGCCAGCATCCCCACTCGGGGGTCAAACTATGGCTACACCTTC.

The chain joins TRBV7-9 to TRBJ1-2, with 12 bases identical to TRBD1. Germline trimming cut 3 bases from V and 8 bases from J; bases unmatched to any gene: 1. The germline V gene has CDR1 SEHNR and CDR2 FQNEAQ (reference sequence). The CDR3 totals 13 residues. CDR3 protein: CASSFGTGGGYTF. The CDR3 nucleotides are TGTGCCAGCAGCTTCGGGACAGGGGGCGGCTACACCTTC.

J is TRBJ1-1 and V is TRBV10-2, with D possibly matching TRBD1 (5 bases). Deletions cut 2 bases from V and 1 base from J, with 8 bases between. Germline CDR1 and CDR2: WSHSY and SAAADI. This CDR3 comprises 14 residues. CDR3 DNA: TGCGCCAGCAGTGAGGTCAGGGCGAACACTGAAGCTTTCTTT. Translation: CASSEVRANTEAFF.

The chain is built from TRBV7-2 and TRBJ2-7; D possibly corresponds to TRBD1 (5 bases). Germline CDR1 is SGHTA and CDR2 is FQGNSA. This CDR3 has 15 amino acids. With 0 bases removed from V and 3 bases from J, the gap between germline ends came to 12 bases. The CDR3 DNA follows: TGTGCCAGCAGCTTAGCGGGGCACGATTACTACGAGCAGTACTTC. Its protein product is CASSLAGHDYYEQYF.

J is TRBJ2-3 and V is TRBV14; 7 bases align to TRBD1. V was pared by 4 bases and J by 4 bases, with 5 bases of the junction left unmatched. CDR3 length: 14 amino acids. CDR1 and CDR2 (germline): SGHDN, FVKESK. The CDR3 sequence is CASSPVTGADTQYF. The DNA for the CDR3 is TGTGCCAGCAGCCCGGTAACAGGGGCAGATACGCAGTATTTT.

This clone was found once. CDR3 in DNA: TGTGCCAGCAGTGGGGAGGGGAGAGCTGAAGCTTTCTTT. It is translated as CASSGEGRAEAFF. The V and J genes are TRBV2 and TRBJ1-1; D is perhaps TRBD1 (5 bases). Trimming stripped 4 bases from V and 6 bases from J, with 12 bases between. The CDR3 has 13 residues. Germline V lookup: CDR1 SNHLY, CDR2 FYNNEI.

This clone was seen just once. The V gene is TRBV12-3 or TRBV12-4, the J gene TRBJ1-1; TRBD1 matches at 11 bases. This CDR3 is built from 11 residues. J was trimmed by 13 bases and V by 6 bases; bases with no gene match: 4. For the CDR3, the DNA is TGTGCCAGCAGCTCGGGACAGGGGGGTTTCTTT. Protein sequence: CASSSGQGGFF.

This clone was found a few times. The rearrangement uses TRBV10-2 and TRBJ2-7, with D tentatively TRBD2 (6 bases). The CDR3 length is 12 residues. Germline assignment: CDR1 WSHSY and CDR2 SAAADI. V lost 8 bases, J lost 9 bases, and 17 bases lay in between. The CDR3 coding sequence is TGCGCCAGCGACCCGGGAGCCCTCGGGCAGTACTTC. It is translated as CASDPGALGQYF.

V is TRBV27 and J is TRBJ2-1; weak D call: TRBD1 (5 bases). Germline CDR1 MNHEY, CDR2 SMNVEV (reference sequence). The CDR3 is made up of 14 amino acids. V lost 3 bases and J lost 3, with 9 bases in between. The CDR3: CASSFLGDYNEQFF. CDR3 nucleotides: TGTGCCAGCAGTTTTTTAGGGGACTACAATGAGCAGTTCTTC.

V and J are TRBV7-9 and TRBJ1-5; 11 nucleotides match TRBD1. V trimming: 5 bases; J trimming: 4 bases; junction bases outside the gene matches: 1. The CDR3 has 14 amino acids. CDR1 is SEHNR and CDR2 is FQNEAQ in the germline V gene (reference sequence). The CDR3 DNA follows: TGTGCCAGCAGCGGACAGGGGGCGAATCAGCCCCAGCATTTT. Translation gives CASSGQGANQPQHF.

The V call is TRBV6-2 or TRBV6-3, the J call TRBJ1-2; 7 bases agree with TRBD1. Germline CDR1 MNHEY, CDR2 SVGEGT. The CDR3 totals 13 residues. Germline trimming cut 2 bases from V and 8 bases from J; bases unmatched to any gene: 5. The CDR3 loop is CASSYRGGKGYTF. The CDR3 region has the DNA TGTGCCAGCAGTTACCGAGGGGGCAAGGGCTACACCTTC.